The next 21 T cell receptor beta chains were all read from a single sample in a study of CD8+ T cells in alopecia areata (dated by TCRdb to the late 2010s). In light of the paper, this sample's time point label describes: about 25 weeks on oral tofacitinib. The treatment or condition label here, explained by the study, means: oral pan-JAK inhibitor, 5-10 mg twice daily. Receptor amplification or capture employed the immunoSEQ multiplex PCR assay. To provide template for TCR sequencing, every sample had RNA extracted and reverse transcribed into cDNA. Imported from immuneACCESS, the table was reduced by TCRdb to in-frame sequences with V and J called. These copies leave out some clones; in studies compared against another copy, an unresolved V gene accounts for under half, and the cause of the remainder is not known. The sample table records some 170,000 clones; about 53% of these occur just once. Of the sample, approximately 11% is held by the ten largest clones.

The sample in question was CD8+ T cells sorted from blood, obtained at week 24, from a patient treated with tofacitinib. These receptors all stem from a human donor with alopecia areata.

CDR3 DNA sequence: TGTGCCAGCCGCTATAATAGCGGCGACGAGCAGTACTTC. Translated, it gives CASRYNSGDEQYF. J is TRBJ2-7 and V is TRBV27; possible D gene TRBD2, 6 bases. Trimming left V 8 bases short and J 5 bases short, with 16 bases between. The germline CDR1 and CDR2 sequences are MNHEY and SMNVEV (reference sequence). The CDR3 length is 13 residues.

The V call is TRBV29-1, the J call TRBJ2-7; D is ambiguous. Per germline, CDR1 SQVTM and CDR2 ANQGSEA. CDR3 length: 14 amino acids. V lost 6 bases to trimming and J lost 2 bases, with 17 bases between them. The CDR3, as DNA: TGCAGCGTCCGGACGGAAAGGGTACCCTACGAGCAGTACTTC. Its protein is CSVRTERVPYEQYF.

This clone has just a few counts. The rearrangement uses TRBV4-3 and TRBJ1-2; D unresolved. Germline loops: CDR1 LGHNA, CDR2 YSLEER. This CDR3 has 16 amino acids. V gave up 0 bases and J gave up 6 bases, with 17 bases separating them. CDR3 sequence: CASSQEAGRYGNGYTF. In nucleotides, the CDR3 is TGCGCCAGCAGCCAAGAGGCAGGCCGATACGGGAATGGCTACACCTTC.

The V and J genes are TRBV4-1 and TRBJ1-1; possibly TRBD1 for D (6 bases). Germline CDR1 reads MGHRA; CDR2 reads YSYEKL. Trimming removed 3 bases from V and 1 base from J, with 12 bases in between. This CDR3 contains 15 residues. CDR3 in DNA: TGCGCCAGCAGCCACAACAGGGAAGCGAACACTGAAGCTTTCTTT. This codes for CASSHNREANTEAFF.

The rearrangement links TRBV27 to TRBJ2-3, with 11 bases identical to TRBD2. There are 16 residues in the CDR3. Germline V lookup: CDR1 MNHEY, CDR2 SMNVEV (reference sequence). Trimming at V came to 8 bases and at J to 0 bases, leaving 7 bases not matched to a gene. In DNA, the CDR3 is TGTGCCAGCCCCGGGACTAGCGGAATTAGCACAGATACGCAGTATTTT. It is translated as CASPGTSGISTDTQYF.

The V and J genes are TRBV25-1 and TRBJ2-7; 9 positions match TRBD1. J was trimmed by 2 bases and V by 5 bases; bases with no gene match: 4. Per the germline V gene, CDR1 is MGHDK and CDR2 is SYGVNS. The length of the CDR3 is 14 residues. The CDR3 DNA is TGTGCCAGCAGTTCCCGGGACAGGGCCTACGAGCAGTACTTC. Encoded protein: CASSSRDRAYEQYF.

The chain uses TRBV27 and TRBJ2-3; the D call may be TRBD1 or TRBD2 (6 bases each). V dropped 7 bases and J dropped 6 bases, with 14 bases sitting between them. From germline, CDR1 is MNHEY and CDR2 SMNVEV (reference sequence). This CDR3 region has 13 residues. The CDR3 loop is CASTPIGGDTQYF. DNA for the CDR3: TGTGCCAGCACCCCAATAGGGGGGGATACGCAGTATTTT.

The table lists this clone with a few counts. The rearrangement uses TRBV7-2 and TRBJ1-4; D is unresolved. Germline V gene lookup returns CDR1 SGHTA and CDR2 FQGNSA. There are 15 residues in the CDR3. V lost 5 bases, J lost 6 bases, and 16 bases lay in between. CDR3 sequence: CASSQEQITDEKLFF. CDR3 coding DNA: TGTGCCAGCAGCCAAGAGCAGATAACAGATGAAAAACTGTTTTTT.

The rearrangement joins TRBV30 to TRBJ2-1; TRBD2 agrees at 8 bases. CDR3 length: 14 amino acids. Per germline, CDR1 GTSNPN and CDR2 SVGIG (reference sequence). V was clipped by 1 base and J by 2 bases; unmatched bases: 1. CDR3 in DNA: TGTGCCTGGAGTGACGGGGGGGCCTACAATGAGCAGTTCTTC. It specifies CAWSDGGAYNEQFF.

This clone has a handful of counts. This rearrangement joins TRBV5-1 to TRBJ2-2; perhaps TRBD2 as D (6 bases). CDR3 length: 12 residues. Trimming took 4 bases from V and 6 from J, leaving 7 bases between them. CDR1 SGHRS and CDR2 YFSETQ come from the germline V gene. In nucleotides, the CDR3 is TGCGCCAGCAGCCCGGGAGCCGGGGAGCTGTTTTTT. This gives the protein CASSPGAGELFF. The full variable domain, in which reference TRBV5-1 and TRBJ2-2 provide the parts outside the CDR3, is KAGVTQTPRYLIKTRGQQVTLSCSPISGHRSVSWYQQTPGQGLQFLFEYFSETQRNKGNFPGRFSGRQFSNSRSEMNVSTLELGDSALYLCASSPGAGELFFGEGSRLTVL.

The rearrangement uses TRBV10-3 and TRBJ1-2; no clear D. V lost 0 bases and J 4 bases, leaving 9 bases between the germline ends. The CDR3 runs to 14 residues. Per the germline V gene, CDR1 is ENHRY and CDR2 is SYGVKD. The CDR3 DNA sequence: TGTGCCATCAGTGAGTCCCAGCAGGTCTATGGCTACACCTTC. Protein: CAISESQQVYGYTF.

V is TRBV4-3 and J is TRBJ2-4, with D perhaps matching TRBD2 (5 bases). Trimming took 0 bases from V and 1 from J, leaving 7 bases between them. The CDR3 extends over 15 amino acids. Germline lookup yields CDR1 LGHNA and CDR2 YSLEER. CDR3 protein: CASSQDAGAKNIQYF. CDR3 DNA sequence: TGCGCCAGCAGCCAAGACGCGGGTGCCAAAAACATTCAGTACTTC.

This chain connects TRBV30 to TRBJ2-2; D tentatively fits TRBD1 or TRBD2 (5 bases each). CDR3 size: 14 residues. Per germline, CDR1 GTSNPN and CDR2 SVGIG (reference sequence). Deletions cut 4 bases from V and 0 bases from J, with 9 bases between. This CDR3 reads CAWNLGPNTGELFF. The CDR3 DNA follows: TGTGCCTGGAATCTGGGACCGAACACCGGGGAGCTGTTTTTT.

The chain uses TRBV15 and TRBJ2-1; D is unresolved. V was trimmed by 0 bases and J by 5 bases, leaving 11 bases between them. Germline V gives CDR1 LNHNV, CDR2 YYDKDF (reference sequence). CDR3 size: 15 residues. CDR3: CATSRDLQENNEQFF. The CDR3 region has the DNA TGTGCCACCAGCAGAGATCTCCAGGAGAACAATGAGCAGTTCTTC. Full variable domain (rest looked up from reference TRBV15 and TRBJ2-1): DAMVIQNPRYQVTQFGKPVTLSCSQTLNHNVMYWYQQKSSQAPKLLFHYYDKDFNNEADTPDNFQSRRPNTSFCFLDIRSPGLGDTAMYLCATSRDLQENNEQFFGPGTRLTVL.

Worth noting for this clone: This CDR3 is also generated by other DNA sequences in the sample. The chain combines TRBV7-3 with TRBJ2-5; a possible D gene is TRBD2 (6 bases). The CDR3 runs to 14 residues. Germline V gene data show CDR1 as SGHTA and CDR2 as FQGTGA. With 4 bases removed from V and 5 bases from J, the gap between germline ends came to 14 bases. In nucleotides, the CDR3 is TGTGCCAGCAGCTCCACCGGGGGTCAGGAGACCCAGTACTTC. Its translation: CASSSTGGQETQYF. The variable domain in full, with the rest retrieved from reference TRBV7-3 and TRBJ2-5, is GAGVSQTPSNKVTEKGKYVELRCDPISGHTALYWYRQSLGQGPEFLIYFQGTGAADDSGLPNDRFFAVRPEGSVSTLKIQRTERGDSAVYLCASSSTGGQETQYFGPGTRLLVL.

The chain employs TRBV30 and TRBJ1-1, with 8 bases that match TRBD1. The germline CDR1 and CDR2 sequences are GTSNPN and SVGIG (reference sequence). This CDR3 contains 11 residues. V lost 5 bases to trimming and J lost 8 bases; unmatched junction nucleotides: 4. The CDR3 sequence is CAWGTGREAFF. The CDR3 DNA is TGTGCCTGGGGGACAGGCCGAGAAGCTTTCTTT. The variable domain in full, completed from reference TRBV30 and TRBJ1-1, reads SQTIHQWPATLVQPVGSPLSLECTVEGTSNPNLYWYRQAAGRGLQLLFYSVGIGQISSEVPQNLSASRPQDRQFILSSKKLLLSDSGFYLCAWGTGREAFFGQGTRLTVV.

The table lists this clone with a few counts. This chain connects TRBV5-6 to TRBJ2-7; D is uncertain. The CDR3 covers 13 residues. The V and J ends lost 0 bases and 3 bases respectively, with 7 bases between them. Germline V gene sequence: CDR1 SGHDT, CDR2 YYEEEE. CDR3 region: CASSLELSYEQYF. For the CDR3, the DNA is TGTGCCAGCAGCTTGGAATTGAGCTACGAGCAGTACTTC.

The chain is built from TRBV28 and TRBJ2-2; D possibly corresponds to TRBD1 (6 bases). Trimming removed 5 bases at V and 1 base at J, with 14 bases between. The CDR3 runs 16 residues. CDR1 and CDR2 (germline): MDHEN, SYDVKM. CDR3 region: CASSTTRGLNTGELFF. The CDR3 bases are TGTGCCAGCAGTACCACCAGGGGATTGAACACCGGGGAGCTGTTTTTT. Full variable domain (remainder filled in from reference TRBV28 and TRBJ2-2): DVKVTQSSRYLVKRTGEKVFLECVQDMDHENMFWYRQDPGLGLRLIYFSYDVKMKEKGDIPEGYSVSREKKERFSLILESASTNQTSMYLCASSTTRGLNTGELFFGEGSRLTVL.

This rearrangement joins TRBV7-2 to TRBJ1-1, with D tentatively TRBD1 (6 bases). The CDR3 length is 14 residues. Trimming stripped 3 bases from V and 6 bases from J, with 14 bases between. Germline CDR1 is SGHTA and CDR2 is FQGNSA. CDR3 nucleotide sequence: TGTGCCAGCAGCTTTACCCAGGGGAGCCCTGAAGCTTTCTTT. It yields the protein CASSFTQGSPEAFF.

In DNA form, the CDR3 reads TGTGCCAGCAGCCAATCCACGACAGGTTTTGAAGCTTTCTTT. This encodes CASSQSTTGFEAFF. The V and J genes are TRBV16 and TRBJ1-1; D possibly corresponds to TRBD1 (6 bases). Per the germline V gene, CDR1 is KGHSY and CDR2 is FQNENV. This CDR3 is built from 14 residues. Trimming removed 0 bases from V and 7 bases from J, with 12 bases in between.

This clone was observed at least ten times. The chain has TRBV6-6 and TRBJ2-2, with 8 bases matching TRBD2. The trim removed 5 bases at V and 2 bases at J, leaving 4 bases unmatched. The CDR3 covers 15 residues. In germline, CDR1 is MNHNY, CDR2 SVGAGI (reference sequence). The CDR3 spells CASSQSGRNTGELFF. The CDR3 coding sequence is TGTGCCAGCAGTCAGAGCGGGAGAAACACCGGGGAGCTGTTTTTT.